Sequencing of this TCR beta chain was carried out in a study of blood T cell repertoires in COVID-19. Background on the study: T cells, B-cell-depleted T cells, or PBMCs supplied cDNA or gDNA.

The method was immunoSEQ multiplex PCR; TCRdb's version includes in-frame clones alone and lacks a portion of them. Of some 350,000 clones listed, around nine tenths are singletons. The CDR3 sequence is 15 residues long. Trimming took off 4 bases at V and 2 bases at J, with 15 bases between the two ends. The sequence was collected from a woman between 65 and 79 years old with COVID-19, enrolled during active disease. Sequenced: peripheral blood. The chain has TRBV5-3 and TRBJ1-2; D is undetermined. TRBV5-3 is an ORF; its function is uncertain. The CDR3 DNA is TGTGCCAGAAGCCATGACGAGGCCCTAAACTATGGCTACACCTTC. Its protein product is CARSHDEALNYGYTF.